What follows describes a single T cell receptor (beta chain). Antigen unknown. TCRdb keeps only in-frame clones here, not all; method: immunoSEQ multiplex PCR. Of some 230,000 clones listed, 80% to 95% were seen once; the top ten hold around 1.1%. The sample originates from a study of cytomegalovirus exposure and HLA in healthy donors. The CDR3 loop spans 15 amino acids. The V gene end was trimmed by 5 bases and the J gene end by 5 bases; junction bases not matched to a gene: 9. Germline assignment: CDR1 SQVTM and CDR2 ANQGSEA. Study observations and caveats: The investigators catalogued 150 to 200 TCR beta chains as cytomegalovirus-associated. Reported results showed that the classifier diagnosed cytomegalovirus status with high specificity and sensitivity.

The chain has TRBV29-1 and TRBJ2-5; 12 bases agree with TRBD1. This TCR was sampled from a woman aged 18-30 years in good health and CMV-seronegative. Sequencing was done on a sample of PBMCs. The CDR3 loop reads CSVIRDRGRKETQYF. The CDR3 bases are TGCAGCGTTATCCGGGACAGGGGGCGGAAGGAGACCCAGTACTTC. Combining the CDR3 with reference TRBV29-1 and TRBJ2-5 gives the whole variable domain SAVISQKPSRDICQRGTSLTIQCQVDSQVTMMFWYRQQPGQSLTLIATANQGSEATYESGFVIDKFPISRPNLTFSTLTVSNMSPEDSSIYLCSVIRDRGRKETQYFGPGTRLLVL.